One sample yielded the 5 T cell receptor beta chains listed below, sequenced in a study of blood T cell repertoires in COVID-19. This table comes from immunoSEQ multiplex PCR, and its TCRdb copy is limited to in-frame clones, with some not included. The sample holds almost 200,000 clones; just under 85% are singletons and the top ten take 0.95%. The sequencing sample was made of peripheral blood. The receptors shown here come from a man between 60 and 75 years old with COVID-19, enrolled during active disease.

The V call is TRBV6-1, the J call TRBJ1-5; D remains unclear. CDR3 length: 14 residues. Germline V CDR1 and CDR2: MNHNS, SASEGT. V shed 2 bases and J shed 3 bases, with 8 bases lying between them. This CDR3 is CASSELVSNQPQHF. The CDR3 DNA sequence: TGTGCCAGCAGTGAATTAGTCTCCAATCAGCCCCAGCATTTT.

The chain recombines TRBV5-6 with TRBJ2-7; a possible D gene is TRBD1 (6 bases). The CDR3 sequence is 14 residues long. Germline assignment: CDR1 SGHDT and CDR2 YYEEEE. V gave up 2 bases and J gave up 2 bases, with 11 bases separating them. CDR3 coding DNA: TGTGCCAGCAGCTTCGTCACAGGGACCTACGAGCAGTACTTC. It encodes CASSFVTGTYEQYF.

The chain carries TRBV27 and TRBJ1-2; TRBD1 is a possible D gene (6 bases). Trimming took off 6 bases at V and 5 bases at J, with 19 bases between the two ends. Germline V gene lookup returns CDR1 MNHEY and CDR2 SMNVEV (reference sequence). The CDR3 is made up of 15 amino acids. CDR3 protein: CASSPPQGRGYGYTF. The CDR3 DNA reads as TGTGCCAGCAGCCCCCCACAGGGCAGAGGGTATGGCTACACCTTC.

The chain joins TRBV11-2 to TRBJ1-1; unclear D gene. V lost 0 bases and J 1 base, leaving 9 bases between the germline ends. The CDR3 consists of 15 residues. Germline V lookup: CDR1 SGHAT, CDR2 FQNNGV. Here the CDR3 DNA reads TGTGCCAGCAGCTTAGATCCTGGGCCGAACACTGAAGCTTTCTTT. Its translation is CASSLDPGPNTEAFF.

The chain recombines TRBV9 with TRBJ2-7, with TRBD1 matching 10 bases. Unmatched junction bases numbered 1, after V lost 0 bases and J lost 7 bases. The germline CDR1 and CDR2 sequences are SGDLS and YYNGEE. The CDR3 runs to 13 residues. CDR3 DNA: TGTGCCAGCAGCGTAGGGGACAGGGGTGAGCAGTACTTC. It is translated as CASSVGDRGEQYF.